Presented here are 17 T cell receptor beta chains from one specimen sequenced in a study of T cell clones after liver transplantation. Assay: immunoSEQ multiplex PCR; the TCRdb copy retains only in-frame clones and omits some. The table includes some 70,000 clones, under 95% detected once. The specimen was CD4+ T cells from blood, collected before liver transplant. Receptors were obtained from a human donor who received a liver transplant.

The rearrangement joins TRBV5-8 to TRBJ2-5, with 8 nucleotides matching TRBD1. The germline V gene encodes CDR1 SGHTS and CDR2 YDEGEE. Germline trimming cut 4 bases from V and 1 base from J; bases unmatched to any gene: 6. This CDR3 is 15 amino acids long. The CDR3 nucleotides are TGTGCCAGCAGCCCCGGGACAGGTCGCCAAGAGACCCAGTACTTC. Its translation is CASSPGTGRQETQYF.

The count of this clone is one. The chain couples TRBV19 to TRBJ2-7; D gene uncertain. V lost 6 bases to trimming and J lost 2 bases, with 11 bases between them. The CDR3 covers 13 residues. Germline-derived CDR1 and CDR2 are LNHDA and SQIVND (reference sequence). The CDR3 is CASSLLGAYEQYF. The CDR3, as DNA: TGTGCCAGTAGCCTACTTGGGGCCTACGAGCAGTACTTC.

The genes are TRBV16 and TRBJ2-7; D is possibly TRBD2 (6 bases). The V gene's germline CDR1 is KGHSY and CDR2 FQNENV. V shed 4 bases and J shed 4 bases, with 11 bases lying between them. The CDR3 loop spans 13 amino acids. DNA for the CDR3: TGTGCCAGCAGCCCTTCGGGAGATTACGAGCAGTACTTC. This sequence encodes CASSPSGDYEQYF.

The V gene is TRBV7-2, the J gene TRBJ2-1, with TRBD1 matching over 8 bases. The CDR3 is 16 amino acids. V shed 1 base and J 6 bases; nucleotides not matched to a gene: 8. Germline V gene sequence: CDR1 SGHTA, CDR2 FQGNSA. The CDR3 DNA sequence: TGTGCCAGCAGCTTAGACCGGGCAGGGGGCCTCAATGAGCAGTTCTTC. It codes for CASSLDRAGGLNEQFF.

This clone appeared a single time. The chain is built from TRBV9 and TRBJ1-3; 7 nucleotides align to TRBD1. CDR1 SGDLS and CDR2 YYNGEE come from the germline V gene. CDR3 length: 14 amino acids. The V gene end was trimmed by 4 bases and the J gene end by 2 bases; junction bases not matched to a gene: 3. The CDR3 sequence: CASSPGGAGNTIYF. The CDR3, as DNA: TGTGCCAGCAGCCCAGGGGGGGCTGGAAACACCATATATTTT.

The chain is built from TRBV2 and TRBJ2-3; 11 bases agree with TRBD2. Per the germline V gene, CDR1 is SNHLY and CDR2 is FYNNEI. J gave up 1 base and V 5 bases, and 5 bases lay outside the gene matches. This CDR3 region has 16 residues. CDR3 sequence reads: CASSRGTSGRTDTQYF. DNA for the CDR3: TGTGCCAGCAGTCGAGGGACTAGCGGCCGCACAGATACGCAGTATTTT. Supplemented by reference TRBV2 and TRBJ2-3, the full variable domain reads EPEVTQTPSHQVTQMGQEVILRCVPISNHLYFYWYRQILGQKVEFLVSFYNNEISEKSEIFDDQFSVERPDGSNFTLKIRSTKLEDSAMYFCASSRGTSGRTDTQYFGPGTRLTVL.

The chain uses TRBV2 and TRBJ2-3; D not resolved. The germline V gene encodes CDR1 SNHLY and CDR2 FYNNEI. V lost 6 bases and J lost 6, with 13 bases in between. The CDR3 runs to 13 residues. CDR3 sequence: CASRDGTFDTQYF. As DNA, the CDR3 is TGTGCCAGCAGGGACGGAACCTTTGATACGCAGTATTTT.

The chain uses TRBV19 and TRBJ1-2; D is unclear. Trimming removed 3 bases from V and 8 bases from J, with 10 bases in between. Germline V lookup: CDR1 LNHDA, CDR2 SQIVND (reference sequence). The CDR3 runs to 12 residues. The CDR3 loop reads CASSMVQVGYTF. The CDR3 nucleotides read TGTGCCAGTAGTATGGTTCAGGTGGGCTACACCTTC.

This chain uses TRBV18 with TRBJ2-7, with TRBD2 matching over 12 bases. Germline lookup yields CDR1 KGHSH and CDR2 LQKENI. With V trimmed by 2 bases and J by 3 bases, 2 bases remained unmatched. The CDR3 covers 15 residues. This CDR3 reads CASSPSTSGSYEQYF. The CDR3 bases are TGTGCCAGCTCACCATCGACTAGCGGGAGCTACGAGCAGTACTTC.

The chain joins TRBV7-8 to TRBJ1-1; D unclear. Trimming took off 1 base at V and 5 bases at J, with 8 bases between the two ends. CDR3 length equals 13 residues. The germline gives CDR1 SGHVS, CDR2 FQNEAQ. The CDR3 is CASSLVRGTEAFF. CDR3 coding DNA: TGTGCCAGCAGCTTAGTCCGTGGGACTGAAGCTTTCTTT. Filled out from reference TRBV7-8 and TRBJ1-1, the complete variable domain reads GAGVSQSPRYKVAKRGQDVALRCDPISGHVSLFWYQQALGQGPEFLTYFQNEAQLDKSGLPSDRFFAERPEGSVSTLKIQRTQQEDSAVYLCASSLVRGTEAFFGQGTRLTVV.

The CDR3 DNA sequence: TGTGCCAGCACCCACACCCCGGGACTAGCGGGGTCTATTCAAGAGACCCAGTACTTC. This encodes CASTHTPGLAGSIQETQYF. This rearrangement joins TRBV28 to TRBJ2-5; 13 nucleotides agree with TRBD2. CDR1 MDHEN and CDR2 SYDVKM come from the germline V gene. The CDR3 runs to 19 residues. Trimming removed 7 bases from V and 2 bases from J; junction bases left unmatched: 16.

The V and J genes are TRBV5-4 and TRBJ1-1; D unresolved. The CDR3 totals 11 residues. The germline V gene encodes CDR1 SGHNT and CDR2 YYREEE (reference sequence). Trimming stripped 9 bases from V and 1 base from J, with 7 bases between. The DNA for the CDR3 is TGTGCCACACGACAGAACACTGAAGCTTTCTTT. Its translation: CATRQNTEAFF.

The genes are TRBV11-3 and TRBJ2-1; TRBD2 matches 7 bases. The CDR3 has 18 residues. Looked up from germline, CDR1 is SGHNT and CDR2 is YENEEA. The V and J ends lost 1 base and 8 bases, in that order; junction bases with no gene match: 17. For the CDR3, the DNA is TGTGCCAGCAGCTTAGTTCCGACTAGCCTCCCGCGCGGGTATGAGCAGTTCTTC. It translates to CASSLVPTSLPRGYEQFF.

The rearrangement links TRBV11-2 to TRBJ2-1, with 9 bases identical to TRBD1. V lost 5 bases and J lost 2; bases outside the gene matches: 7. Germline-derived CDR1 and CDR2 are SGHAT and FQNNGV. There are 16 residues in the CDR3. In DNA form, the CDR3 reads TGTGCCAGCAGCGATAGGGACAGGGTAGCCTACAATGAGCAGTTCTTC. This translates into CASSDRDRVAYNEQFF.

The chain recombines TRBV19 with TRBJ1-4; no definite D call. CDR3 length: 14 amino acids. Trimming took 1 base from V and 5 from J, leaving 8 bases between them. Germline CDR1 is LNHDA and CDR2 is SQIVND (reference sequence). The CDR3 region is CASSIVQRNEKLFF. CDR3 nucleotide sequence: TGTGCCAGTAGTATAGTACAGCGAAATGAAAAACTGTTTTTT.

V usage is TRBV6-5 and J usage is TRBJ2-7, with TRBD1 as a possible D gene (5 bases). This CDR3 is 14 amino acids long. V was cut by 3 bases and J by 0 bases, with 9 bases left in between. The V gene's germline CDR1 is MNHEY and CDR2 SVGAGI. Here the CDR3 DNA reads TGTGCCAGCAGTTATGCCAGGGTCTCCTACGAGCAGTACTTC. This codes for CASSYARVSYEQYF.

CDR3 DNA sequence: TGTGCCAGCAGCCCCGGGACTAGCAGAAGCACAGATACGCAGTATTTT. It specifies CASSPGTSRSTDTQYF. V and J are TRBV5-4 and TRBJ2-3; 9 bases map to TRBD2. There are 16 residues in the CDR3. Germline CDR1 and CDR2: SGHNT and YYREEE (reference sequence). V was pared by 4 bases and J by 0 bases, with 6 bases of the junction left unmatched. Looking up the rest from reference TRBV5-4 and TRBJ2-3 gives the full variable domain: ETGVTQSPTHLIKTRGQQVTLRCSSQSGHNTVSWYQQALGQGPQFIFQYYREEENGRGNFPPRFSGLQFPNYSSELNVNALELDDSALYLCASSPGTSRSTDTQYFGPGTRLTVL.